This T cell receptor beta chain was sequenced in a study of blood T cells in healthy people across ages. It was roughly 10 milliliters of peripheral blood that were drawn from each donor. Findings of the study overall: Any conclusive comparison of naive versus antigen-experienced cells was prevented by using unsorted PBMCs. Estimates drawn from one million T cells were deemed to understate diversity.

This clonotype was detected a few times. Its antigen is still unknown. Through a sample-barcoded 5' primer and a J-beta primer mix, a second PCR was run for 7 to 11 cycles. Each cDNA molecule was tagged by a template-switch adaptor with 12 random nucleotides. TCRdb used MiXCR to reprocess the 5' RACE reads, holding one entry per CDR3 protein. The data contain roughly 560,000 distinct CDR3 sequences, less than 25% of them singletons. Separately, the same data were catalogued under a study of T cells of mothers and their children.

Sequenced: blood. This sequence originates from a boy younger than 18 in good health.

In nucleotides, the CDR3 is TGTGCCAGCAGCTTAATATCGGGACAGGGCGGGCAGACCCAGTACTTC. This codes for CASSLISGQGGQTQYF. The gene calls are TRBV7-2 and TRBJ2-5; 9 bases fit TRBD1. The V segment lost 2 bases and the J segment 6 bases; nucleotides outside the gene matches: 10. The CDR3 covers 16 residues. The germline V gene encodes CDR1 SGHTA and CDR2 FQGNSA.